This TCR beta chain was profiled in a study of T cell changes during pregnancy in multiple sclerosis. Generated by immunoSEQ multiplex PCR, the TCRdb table keeps only in-frame clones and is missing some. The sample includes roughly 110,000 clones, 85% to 95% seen only once; the top ten take over 0.65%. This receptor was taken from a female donor in good health, enrolled as a control in a pregnancy study. The sequences come from peripheral blood, collected in the third trimester of pregnancy.

The CDR3 nucleotides are TGTGCCAGCAGCGTAGCACAGGGGATTAGCTCACCCCTCCACTTT. This translates into CASSVAQGISSPLHF. J is TRBJ1-6 and V is TRBV9, with TRBD1 identical over 7 bases. The germline gives CDR1 SGDLS, CDR2 YYNGEE. J lost 10 bases, V lost 0 bases, and 7 bases had no gene match. The CDR3 consists of 15 residues.